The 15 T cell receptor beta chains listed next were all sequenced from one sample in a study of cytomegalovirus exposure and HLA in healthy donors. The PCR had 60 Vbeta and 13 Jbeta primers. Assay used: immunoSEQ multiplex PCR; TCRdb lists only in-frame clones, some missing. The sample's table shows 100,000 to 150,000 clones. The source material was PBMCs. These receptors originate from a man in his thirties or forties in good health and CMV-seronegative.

The CDR3 protein is CASSGGTGVNEKLFF. CDR3 coding DNA: TGCGCCAGCAGCGGGGGGACAGGAGTTAATGAAAAACTGTTTTTT. The chain couples TRBV5-1 to TRBJ1-4, with TRBD1 matching 8 bases. J lost 4 bases, V lost 4 bases, and 6 bases had no gene match. The CDR3 length is 15 residues. The germline V gene has CDR1 SGHRS and CDR2 YFSETQ.

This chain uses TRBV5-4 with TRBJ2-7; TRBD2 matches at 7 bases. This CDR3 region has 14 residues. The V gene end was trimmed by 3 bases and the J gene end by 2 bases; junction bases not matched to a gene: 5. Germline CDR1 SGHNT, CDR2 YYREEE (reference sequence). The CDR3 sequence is CASSSPSGPYEQYF. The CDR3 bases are TGTGCCAGCAGCTCCCCTAGCGGTCCCTACGAGCAGTACTTC.

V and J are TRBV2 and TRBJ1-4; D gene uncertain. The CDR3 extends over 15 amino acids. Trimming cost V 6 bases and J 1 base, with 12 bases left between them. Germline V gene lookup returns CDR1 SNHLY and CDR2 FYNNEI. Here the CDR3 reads CASSPGFKTNEKLFF. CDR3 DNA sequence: TGTGCCAGCAGCCCAGGATTCAAAACTAATGAAAAACTGTTTTTT.

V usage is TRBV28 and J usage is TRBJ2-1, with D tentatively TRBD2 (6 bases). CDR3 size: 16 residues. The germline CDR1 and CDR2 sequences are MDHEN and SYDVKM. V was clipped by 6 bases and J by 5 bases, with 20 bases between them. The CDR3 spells CASSTEGWVIDNEQFF. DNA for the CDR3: TGTGCCAGCAGCACGGAGGGATGGGTTATCGACAATGAGCAGTTCTTC.

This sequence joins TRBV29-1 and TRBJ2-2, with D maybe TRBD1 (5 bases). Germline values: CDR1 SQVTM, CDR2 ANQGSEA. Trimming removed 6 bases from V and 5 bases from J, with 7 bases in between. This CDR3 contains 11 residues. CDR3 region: CSVRQTGELFF. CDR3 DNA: TGCAGCGTCCGACAGACCGGGGAGCTGTTTTTT.

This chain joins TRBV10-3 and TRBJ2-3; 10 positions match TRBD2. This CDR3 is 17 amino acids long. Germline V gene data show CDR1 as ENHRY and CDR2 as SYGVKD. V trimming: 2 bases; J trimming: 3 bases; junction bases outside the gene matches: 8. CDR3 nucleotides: TGTGCCATCAGTGAGCCACCGACTAGCGGGCCAACAGATACGCAGTATTTT. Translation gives CAISEPPTSGPTDTQYF.

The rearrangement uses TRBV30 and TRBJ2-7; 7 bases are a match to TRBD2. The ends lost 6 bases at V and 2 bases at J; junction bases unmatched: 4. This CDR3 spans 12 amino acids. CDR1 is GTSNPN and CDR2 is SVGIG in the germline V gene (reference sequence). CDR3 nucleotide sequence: TGTGCCTGTTCTAGCGGCCCCTACGAGCAGTACTTC. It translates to CACSSGPYEQYF.

The CDR3 loop is CASSYRGLLAKNIQYF. CDR3 nucleotide sequence: TGTGCCAGCAGTTATCGGGGACTTTTAGCCAAAAACATTCAGTACTTC. The chain combines TRBV6-6 with TRBJ2-4, with D possibly TRBD2 on 6 matching bases. In germline, CDR1 is MNHNY, CDR2 SVGAGI (reference sequence). The CDR3 is made up of 16 amino acids. V was trimmed by 3 bases and J by 0 bases, leaving 12 bases between them.

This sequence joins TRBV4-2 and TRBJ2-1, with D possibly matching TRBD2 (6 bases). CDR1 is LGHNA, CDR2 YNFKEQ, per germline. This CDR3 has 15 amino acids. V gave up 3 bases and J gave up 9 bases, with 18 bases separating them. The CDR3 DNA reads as TGTGCCAGCAGCCAGATTGTTTCTAGCGCATCTGAGCAGTTCTTC. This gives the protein CASSQIVSSASEQFF.

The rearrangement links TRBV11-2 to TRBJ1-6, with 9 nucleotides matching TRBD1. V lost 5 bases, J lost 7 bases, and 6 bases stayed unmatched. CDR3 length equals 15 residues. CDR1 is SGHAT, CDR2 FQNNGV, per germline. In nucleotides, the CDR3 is TGTGCCAGCAGCCCAGGGACAGGGCGAAATTCACCCCTCCACTTT. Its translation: CASSPGTGRNSPLHF.

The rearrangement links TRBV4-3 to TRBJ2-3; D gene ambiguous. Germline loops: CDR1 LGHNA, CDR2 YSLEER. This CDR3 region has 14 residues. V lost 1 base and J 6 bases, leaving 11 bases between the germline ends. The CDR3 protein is CASSQGEAADTQYF. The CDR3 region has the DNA TGCGCCAGCAGCCAAGGCGAGGCAGCCGATACGCAGTATTTT.

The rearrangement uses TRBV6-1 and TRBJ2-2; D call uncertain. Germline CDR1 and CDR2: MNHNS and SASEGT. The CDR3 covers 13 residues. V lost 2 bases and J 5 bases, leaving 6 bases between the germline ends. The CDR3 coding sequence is TGTGCCAGCAGTGAATTTACTACCGGGGAGCTGTTTTTT. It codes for CASSEFTTGELFF.

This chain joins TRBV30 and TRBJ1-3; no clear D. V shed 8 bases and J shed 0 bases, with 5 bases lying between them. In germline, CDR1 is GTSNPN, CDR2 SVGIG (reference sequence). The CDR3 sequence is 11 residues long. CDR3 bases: TGTGCCCGGGGCTCTGGAAACACCATATATTTT. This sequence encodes CARGSGNTIYF.

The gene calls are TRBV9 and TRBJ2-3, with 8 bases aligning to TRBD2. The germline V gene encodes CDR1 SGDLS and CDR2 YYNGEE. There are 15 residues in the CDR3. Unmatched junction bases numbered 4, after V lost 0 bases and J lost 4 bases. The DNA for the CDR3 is TGTGCCAGCAGCGTAGGGGCTAGCGGGCCAGATACGCAGTATTTT. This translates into CASSVGASGPDTQYF.

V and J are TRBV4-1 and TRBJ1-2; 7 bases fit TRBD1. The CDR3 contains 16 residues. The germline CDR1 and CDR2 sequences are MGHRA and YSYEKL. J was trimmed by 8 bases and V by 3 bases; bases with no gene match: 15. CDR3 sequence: CASSHLLLRQGGGYTF. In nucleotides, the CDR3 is TGCGCCAGCAGCCATCTCCTATTGCGACAGGGCGGCGGCTACACCTTC.